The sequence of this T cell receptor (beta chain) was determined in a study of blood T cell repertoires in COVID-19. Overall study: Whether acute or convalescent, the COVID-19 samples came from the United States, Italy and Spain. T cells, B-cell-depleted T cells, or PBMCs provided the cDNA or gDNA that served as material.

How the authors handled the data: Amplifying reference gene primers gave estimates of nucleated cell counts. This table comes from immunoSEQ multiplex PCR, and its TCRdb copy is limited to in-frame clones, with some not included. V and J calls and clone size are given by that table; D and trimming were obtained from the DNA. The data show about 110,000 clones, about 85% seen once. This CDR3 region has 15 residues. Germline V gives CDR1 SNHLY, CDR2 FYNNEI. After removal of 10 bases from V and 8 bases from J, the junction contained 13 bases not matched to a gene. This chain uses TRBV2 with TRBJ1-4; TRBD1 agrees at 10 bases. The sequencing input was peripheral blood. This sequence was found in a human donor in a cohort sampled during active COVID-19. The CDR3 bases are TGTGCCACGCGACAGGGGGCCCCCGCAAGCGAAAAACTGTTTTTT. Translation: CATRQGAPASEKLFF.